This TCR beta chain was captured by sequencing in a study of blood T cell repertoires in COVID-19 (dated by TCRdb to the early 2020s). For the study in its entirety: Samples from collaborators originated in the United States, Italy and Spain and spanned both the acute and convalescent phases of COVID-19. A freely available public database, intended as a resource for researchers studying the immune response to SARS-CoV-2, is where the repertoires were released. Sample metadata almost always included a de-identified subject ID, COVID-19 status, age in years and sex. The dataset comprised deeply sampled blood TCRbeta repertoires from subjects exposed to, actively infected with, or recovered from COVID-19. Samples were obtained from the ongoing ImmuneRACE study (first 160 participants) and from some 1,300 subjects provided by 6 global collaborators. The material from the prospective study consisted of cDNA or gDNA derived from T cells, B-cell-depleted T cells, or PBMCs. Where available, HLA class I and class II types were taken from metadata supplied by the sample provider and were not determined by assay-based typing.

TCRbeta CDR3 regions were amplified from genomic DNA using the immunoSEQ Assay, a bias-controlled multiplex PCR. The study's processing was this. The number of nucleated cells in each sample was estimated by amplification of reference gene primers within the assay. Sequence reads were collapsed and filtered to measure the absolute abundance of every unique TCRbeta CDR3 rearrangement. For each sample, productive Simpson clonality was calculated by taking the square root of Simpson's diversity index across productive rearrangements. TCRdb took over this immuneACCESS table, retaining in-frame rearrangements with V and J assigned. Such tables are incomplete; in checked studies, under half of the missing clones stem from an unresolved V gene, and the remainder is unexplained. The V and J calls and clone size are taken from that table; D and trimming were inferred from the DNA. Counted in this sample were about 180,000 clones; roughly 89% of them appeared once. Jointly, the top ten make up roughly 1.5% of the sample.

Overall results and qualifications from the work: The amount of clinical and demographic metadata varied by source and participant and was provided uncurated.

As regards this clone: Its recognized antigen is unknown. One base away there is no much larger clone; base qualities are not given.

From its cysteine to its phenylalanine, the CDR3 spans 11 amino acids. Only the CDR3 portion is preserved as DNA: 33 bases, with reading frame beginning at the first base. V lost 3 bases and J lost 5 bases; the stretch between them is 7 bases long. The germline V gene (reference sequence) provides CDR1 DFQATT and CDR2 SNEGSKA. The collaborating institutions used their own protocols to collect whole blood in K2EDTA tubes. For TCRbeta analysis, collaborator samples were shipped as frozen whole blood, as isolated PBMCs, or as DNA extracted from either sample type. This receptor was taken from a woman aged 45-60 years with acute or convalescent COVID-19. The chain uses TRBV20-1 and TRBJ1-2; the D gene is unclear. Sequenced sample: peripheral blood. Here is the DNA: TGCAGTGCTAGGTTAGAGTATGGCTACACCTTC. The encoded protein is CSARLEYGYTF.